A single sample gave rise to the 10 T cell receptor beta chains below, sequenced in a study of early T cells in non-severe SARS-CoV-2 infection. Each CDR3 protein gets one entry after TCRdb re-called the 5' RACE reads with MiXCR. In the table there are 57,000 or so distinct CDR3 sequences, 4.5% to 7% of which are singletons. The source material was whole blood. The receptor set was obtained from an adult who was a healthcare worker with PCR-confirmed SARS-CoV-2 infection or an uninfected control (not recorded which).

The V gene is TRBV20-1, the J gene TRBJ2-1; perhaps TRBD1 as D (5 bases). This CDR3 spans 17 amino acids. Germline-derived CDR1 and CDR2 are DFQATT and SNEGSKA (reference sequence). V was trimmed by 6 bases and J by 7 bases, leaving 28 bases between them. Written as DNA, the CDR3 is TGCAGTGCGCGAAATACGAGACAGCAGAATTACCTAAATGAGCAGTTCTTC. This codes for CSARNTRQQNYLNEQFF.

At least ten counts were recorded for this clonotype. The J gene is TRBJ2-5, the V gene TRBV24-1, with D possibly matching TRBD2 (5 bases). The CDR3 has 15 residues. CDR1 is KGHDR and CDR2 is SFDVKD in the germline V gene. The V and J ends lost 1 base and 1 base respectively, with 9 bases between them. CDR3 amino acids: CATSDFTGSQETQYF. The CDR3 DNA sequence: TGTGCCACCAGTGATTTTACGGGGTCCCAAGAGACCCAGTACTTC.

This clonotype was detected many times. J is TRBJ2-6 and V is TRBV5-1; no reliable D call. The CDR3 has 14 amino acids. Germline CDR1 SGHRS, CDR2 YFSETQ. Trimming took off 3 bases at V and 0 bases at J, with 4 bases between the two ends. The CDR3 reads CASSSASGANVLTF. DNA for the CDR3: TGCGCCAGCAGCTCGGCCTCTGGGGCCAACGTCCTGACTTTC. The variable domain in full, with the rest retrieved from reference TRBV5-1 and TRBJ2-6, is KAGVTQTPRYLIKTRGQQVTLSCSPISGHRSVSWYQQTPGQGLQFLFEYFSETQRNKGNFPGRFSGRQFSNSRSEMNVSTLELGDSALYLCASSSASGANVLTFGAGSRLTVL.

There are many counts of this clonotype. The chain couples TRBV2 to TRBJ1-4, with 9 bases lining up with TRBD1. Germline V gene sequence: CDR1 SNHLY, CDR2 FYNNEI. The CDR3 contains 16 residues. Trimming at V came to 10 bases and at J to 7 bases, leaving 16 bases not matched to a gene. CDR3 sequence: CAIDRDRAFGGEKLFF. As DNA, the CDR3 is TGTGCCATAGATAGGGACAGGGCCTTCGGTGGTGAAAAACTGTTTTTT.

This clonotype was found many times. The V call is TRBV4-1, the J call TRBJ2-7, with D perhaps assigned TRBD1 or TRBD2 (6 bases each). Trimming left V 0 bases short and J 2 bases short, with 11 bases between. The CDR3 totals 15 residues. Looked up from germline, CDR1 is MGHRA and CDR2 is YSYEKL. CDR3 loop: CASSQDRGGPYEQYF. The CDR3 coding sequence is TGCGCCAGCAGCCAAGACAGGGGAGGCCCCTACGAGCAGTACTTC.

This clonotype was detected ten times or more. V gene TRBV7-2 combines with J gene TRBJ1-2; D gene uncertain. Trimming took 1 base from V and 3 from J, leaving 12 bases between them. Germline V gene sequence: CDR1 SGHTA, CDR2 FQGNSA. The CDR3 has 15 residues. CDR3: CASSLDTQVYYGYTF. CDR3 nucleotides: TGTGCCAGCAGCTTAGACACTCAGGTCTACTATGGCTACACCTTC.

CDR3: CSARDWGAGELFF. CDR3 coding DNA: TGCAGTGCTAGAGATTGGGGGGCCGGGGAGCTGTTTTTT. The rearrangement links TRBV20-1 to TRBJ2-2; TRBD2 is a possible D gene (6 bases). V lost 0 bases, J lost 6 bases, and 8 bases lay in between. From germline, CDR1 is DFQATT and CDR2 SNEGSKA (reference sequence). This CDR3 is 13 amino acids long.

This clonotype has ten or more counts. V usage is TRBV7-9 and J usage is TRBJ1-1; no definite D call. Germline V lookup: CDR1 SEHNR, CDR2 FQNEAQ (reference sequence). The CDR3 covers 14 residues. V lost 1 base and J lost 4, with 10 bases in between. The CDR3 is CASSLGGRSTEAFF. The CDR3 nucleotides read TGTGCCAGCAGCTTAGGGGGTCGCAGCACTGAAGCTTTCTTT.

The V gene is TRBV29-1, the J gene TRBJ1-1; the D gene is possibly TRBD1 (5 bases). Germline CDR1 is SQVTM and CDR2 is ANQGSEA. The V end lost 7 bases, the J end lost 7 bases, and 16 bases lay between the germline ends. CDR3 size: 12 residues. The CDR3 region has the DNA TGCAGCGCAGTCCAGGGACCCCTTGAAGCTTTCTTT. Protein product: CSAVQGPLEAFF.

This clonotype has more than one count but fewer than ten. The CDR3 nucleotides read TGCAGTGCCGGACAGGGCGGTCAGCCCCAGCATTTT. This sequence encodes CSAGQGGQPQHF. This rearrangement joins TRBV20-1 to TRBJ1-5; TRBD1 aligns across 8 bases. The CDR3 totals 12 residues. With V trimmed by 6 bases and J by 6 bases, 4 bases remained unmatched. In germline, CDR1 is DFQATT, CDR2 SNEGSKA (reference sequence).